This T cell receptor (beta chain) was recovered during a study of T-cell memory formation after mild COVID-19. CDR3 length equals 12 residues. Germline loops: CDR1 SQVTM, CDR2 ANQGSEA. The V and J ends lost 4 bases and 9 bases respectively, with 16 bases between them. The 5'RACE method, run with constant-segment primers, produced TCR alpha and TCR beta cDNA libraries (carrying sample barcodes and UMIs). Each CDR3 protein gets one entry after TCRdb re-called the 5' RACE reads with MiXCR. The table has under 450,000 distinct CDR3 sequences, roughly 14% seen once. The TCR comes from a man in his late teens or twenties who had mild COVID-19 (a few samples of this study predate the infection). Cell type and time point are not known. V and J are TRBV29-1 and TRBJ2-7; D gene ambiguous. Sequencing input: PBMCs or a T cell subset sorted from them (not recorded which). For the CDR3, the DNA is TGCAGCGTTGTTGGCCTTTCTCTTGGGCAGTACTTC. Its translation is CSVVGLSLGQYF.